This record concerns one TCR beta chain sequence. These data are taken from a study of T cell changes during pregnancy in multiple sclerosis. Clones were read by immunoSEQ multiplex PCR, and TCRdb kept only the in-frame ones, dropping some. The data contain around 44,000 clones, 94% of them singletons. The length of the CDR3 is 14 residues. CDR1 is MRHNA and CDR2 is SNTAGT in the germline V gene. Trimming stripped 3 bases from V and 3 bases from J, with 10 bases between. The sequence was collected from a female donor with multiple sclerosis, enrolled in a pregnancy study. The source material was CD8+ T cells from peripheral blood mononuclear cells, sampled in the third trimester of pregnancy. The rearrangement uses TRBV6-4 and TRBJ2-3; D gene unclear. The CDR3 protein is CASSESGSTDTQYF. In DNA form, the CDR3 reads TGTGCCAGCAGTGAATCCGGGTCTACAGATACGCAGTATTTT.